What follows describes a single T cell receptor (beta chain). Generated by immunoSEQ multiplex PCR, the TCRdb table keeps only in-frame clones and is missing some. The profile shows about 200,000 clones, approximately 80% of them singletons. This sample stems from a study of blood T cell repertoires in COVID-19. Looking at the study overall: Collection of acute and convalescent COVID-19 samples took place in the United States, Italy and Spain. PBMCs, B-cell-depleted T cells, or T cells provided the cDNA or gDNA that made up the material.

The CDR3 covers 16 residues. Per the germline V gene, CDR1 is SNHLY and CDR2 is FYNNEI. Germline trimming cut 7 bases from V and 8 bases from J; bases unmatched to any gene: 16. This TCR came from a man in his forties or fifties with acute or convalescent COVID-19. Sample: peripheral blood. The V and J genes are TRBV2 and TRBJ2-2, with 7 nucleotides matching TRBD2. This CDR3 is CASTAVGGSGSGELFF. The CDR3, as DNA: TGTGCCAGCACGGCTGTCGGCGGGAGCGGCTCTGGGGAGCTGTTTTTT.